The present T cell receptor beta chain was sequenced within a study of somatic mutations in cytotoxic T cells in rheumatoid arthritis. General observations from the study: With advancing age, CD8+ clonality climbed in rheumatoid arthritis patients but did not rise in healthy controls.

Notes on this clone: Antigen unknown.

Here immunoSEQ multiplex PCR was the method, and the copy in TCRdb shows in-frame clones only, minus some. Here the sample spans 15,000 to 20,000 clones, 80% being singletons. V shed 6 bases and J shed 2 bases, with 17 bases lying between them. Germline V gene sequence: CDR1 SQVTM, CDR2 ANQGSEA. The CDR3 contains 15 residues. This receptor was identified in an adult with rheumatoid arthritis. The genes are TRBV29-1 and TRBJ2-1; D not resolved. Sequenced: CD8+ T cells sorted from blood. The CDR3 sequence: CSVDDPHSPYNEQFF. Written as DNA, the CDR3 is TGCAGCGTCGATGACCCCCACAGTCCCTACAATGAGCAGTTCTTC.